The T cell receptor (beta chain) under discussion was sequenced for a study of Ad26.COV2.S vaccination and SARS-CoV-2 variants. The CDR3 covers 15 residues. Germline CDR1 SGDLS, CDR2 YYNGEE. Trimming left V 4 bases short and J 2 bases short, with 13 bases between. TCRdb's copy holds only in-frame clones and misses some; the assay was immunoSEQ multiplex PCR. The table lists approximately 350,000 clones, 83% of them singletons. Whole-study findings and limits: Placebo and vaccine recipients had non-spike TCR breadth that was similar.

With respect to this clone: The antigen remains undetermined.

Regarding treatment: around 19 received Ad26.COV2.S at low or high dose, single or two shots; about 5 received placebo; per-sample allocation not given. After the first vaccine or placebo injection, samples were drawn on day 63. The chain carries TRBV9 and TRBJ1-5, with D perhaps TRBD1 (6 bases). The receptor was derived from a person between 18 and 60 years old who received the Ad26.COV2.S COVID-19 vaccine or a placebo. The starting material was peripheral blood, obtained in a trial of Ad26.COV2.S vaccine versus placebo. CDR3 in amino acids: CASSRTSGGNQPQHF. As DNA, the CDR3 is TGTGCCAGCAGCCGCACGTCAGGGGGCAATCAGCCCCAGCATTTT.